This T cell receptor beta chain is drawn from a study of T-cell memory formation after mild COVID-19. This CDR3 spans 16 amino acids. Trimming left V 5 bases short and J 0 bases short, with 14 bases between. CDR1 is MDHEN and CDR2 is SYDVKM in the germline V gene. TCRdb re-analysed the 5' RACE reads in MiXCR, keeping a single row per CDR3 protein. The table has about 290,000 distinct CDR3 sequences, 15% to 20% seen once. This clonotype was found a few times. Sequencing was performed on PBMCs or a T cell subset sorted from them (not recorded which). This receptor was taken from a man younger than 35 who had mild COVID-19 (a few samples of this study predate the infection). Cell type and time point are not known. The V call is TRBV28, the J call TRBJ2-4; D unclear. Written as DNA, the CDR3 is TGTGCCAGCAGTCCCGGTGGGCTGATAGCCAAAAACATTCAGTACTTC. Translating it yields CASSPGGLIAKNIQYF.